This paragraph reports one TCR beta chain. The antigen is not known. UMIs were included in TCR beta cDNA generated by 5'RACE template switching. Reanalyzing the 5' RACE reads, TCRdb keeps one entry per CDR3 protein, without DNA. In total, the table holds some 500,000 distinct CDR3 sequences. The record originates from a study of T cells expressing NK-cell markers. Findings and limits, study-wide: Over 5 donors carried dominant NKG2C+ clonotypes that made up 1.0-7.0% of their CD8+ T cells. Where several donors were concerned, these clonotypes also led the CD3+CD56-NKG2C+ fraction.

The specimen was blood T cells: a sorted CD56 or NKG2C T cell subset, CD4+ or CD8+ T cells, or bulk PBMC T cells (not recorded which). This sequence was found in a woman aged 50 to 65 in good health.

CDR3 in amino acids: CASRWQTNEKLFF. V gene TRBV19 combines with J gene TRBJ1-4. Looked up from germline, CDR1 is LNHDA and CDR2 is SQIVND (reference sequence). This CDR3 spans 13 amino acids.